This entry lists 12 T cell receptor beta chains sequenced from one sample in a study of spatial heterogeneity in lung cancer. The study's findings and limits: For expanded intratumoral alpha and beta TCRs, counts tracked tumor mutation counts.

This sample's time point: sample taken at primary tumor resection. TCRdb re-called the 5' RACE reads with MiXCR, one entry per CDR3 protein. The data show about 100,000 distinct CDR3 sequences, around 4.3% seen once. The antigens for these receptors are not known. Specimen: lung tumor tissue, collected at surgery. The receptors come from a male donor with early-stage non-small cell lung cancer.

This clonotype came up many times. The chain links TRBV28 to TRBJ2-3, with D unclear. Germline values: CDR1 MDHEN, CDR2 SYDVKM. The V end lost 1 base, the J end lost 2 bases, and 10 bases lay between the germline ends. The CDR3 contains 15 residues. CDR3 sequence (DNA): TGTGCCAGCAGTTTATTGGCGGACCCCACAGATACGCAGTATTTT. Amino acids: CASSLLADPTDTQYF.

This clonotype was counted many times. The chain recombines TRBV7-2 with TRBJ2-5; TRBD2 matches at 11 bases. CDR3 length: 19 residues. Germline V lookup: CDR1 SGHTA, CDR2 FQGNSA. Trimming cost V 1 base and J 2 bases; bases outside gene matches: 12. The CDR3 DNA reads TGTGCCAGCAGCTTAGGCTTGGGGGGACTAGCGGTAAAGCAAGAGACCCAGTACTTC. Protein: CASSLGLGGLAVKQETQYF.

V and J are TRBV5-1 and TRBJ2-1, with 8 bases identical to TRBD2. Trimming took 3 bases from V and 5 from J; bases not matched to a gene: 7. CDR1 and CDR2 from the germline V gene are SGHRS and YFSETQ. There are 15 residues in the CDR3. For the CDR3, the DNA is TGCGCCAGCAGCTGGGGAGCGGGGGTCGACAATGAGCAGTTCTTC. It codes for CASSWGAGVDNEQFF.

This clonotype occurred a few times. The chain combines TRBV27 with TRBJ2-7; D gene uncertain. This CDR3 is 13 amino acids long. Between the trimmed V and J ends, which lost 3 bases and 0 bases, there was a span of 6 bases. Germline CDR1 is MNHEY and CDR2 is SMNVEV (reference sequence). CDR3: CASSFHRSYEQYF. The CDR3 region has the DNA TGTGCCAGCAGTTTCCACCGCTCCTACGAGCAGTACTTC.

In this sample, this clonotype turned up many times. The chain carries TRBV6-1 and TRBJ2-3; possibly TRBD2 for D (5 bases). The CDR3 extends over 13 amino acids. Germline CDR1 and CDR2: MNHNS and SASEGT. The ends were cut back, 7 bases at V and 1 base at J, with 9 bases in the middle. The DNA of the CDR3 is TGTGCCAGCAAGGTGGGAGGCACAGATACGCAGTATTTT. This sequence encodes CASKVGGTDTQYF.

This clonotype came up a few times. This chain links TRBV12-5 with TRBJ2-7; 12 nucleotides match TRBD2. Per germline, CDR1 LGHNT and CDR2 FRNRAP. J gave up 7 bases and V 6 bases, and 10 bases lay outside the gene matches. This CDR3 has 15 amino acids. The CDR3 loop reads CASGKGLAGLGEQYF. The CDR3 nucleotides are TGTGCTAGTGGCAAGGGACTAGCGGGTTTGGGGGAGCAGTACTTC.

This clonotype was seen repeatedly, ten times or more. The V and J genes are TRBV12-3 or TRBV12-4 and TRBJ2-3, with D uncertain. Trimming pared 5 bases from V and 1 base from J, leaving 7 bases between. The CDR3 extends over 13 amino acids. The chain's CDR3 is CASSRRGTDTQYF. CDR3 DNA: TGTGCCAGCAGTCGACGGGGCACAGATACGCAGTATTTT.

This clonotype was counted many times. The V and J genes are TRBV12-3 or TRBV12-4 and TRBJ2-3, with D tentatively TRBD1 or TRBD2 (5 bases each). The CDR3 contains 14 residues. The V end was cut by 6 bases, the J end by 6 bases, with 16 bases between. CDR3 nucleotide sequence: TGTGCCAGCAGCCTTGGGGGACCCTCGGATACGCAGTATTTT. Translated, it gives CASSLGGPSDTQYF.

At least ten counts were recorded for this clonotype. This sequence joins TRBV11-2 and TRBJ2-1; D tentatively fits TRBD1 or TRBD2 (5 bases each). Germline V gene sequence: CDR1 SGHAT, CDR2 FQNNGV. The germline V and J ends were trimmed by 1 base and 2 bases, with 9 bases remaining between them. The length of the CDR3 is 15 residues. As DNA, the CDR3 is TGTGCCAGCAGCTTAGTACGGGACCCCTACAATGAGCAGTTCTTC. It encodes CASSLVRDPYNEQFF.

This clonotype came up many times. The chain uses TRBV6-5 and TRBJ1-5, with a possible D match to TRBD1 (6 bases). The germline V gene encodes CDR1 MNHEY and CDR2 SVGAGI. The length of the CDR3 is 15 residues. V was clipped by 6 bases and J by 1 base, with 13 bases between them. The CDR3: CASRQQGWSNQPQHF. For the CDR3, the DNA is TGTGCCAGCAGACAACAGGGTTGGAGCAATCAGCCCCAGCATTTT.

This clonotype was counted ten times or more. The chain couples TRBV10-3 to TRBJ2-7, with D maybe TRBD1 (6 bases). Between the trimmed V and J ends, which lost 11 bases and 1 base, there was a span of 18 bases. The germline V gene encodes CDR1 ENHRY and CDR2 SYGVKD. CDR3 length equals 14 residues. The CDR3 DNA sequence: TGTGCCTCTGCCAGGGACCAGGGGTCCTACGAGCAGTACTTC. It translates to CASARDQGSYEQYF.

This clonotype was recorded at least ten times. The chain couples TRBV7-9 to TRBJ1-1, with D possibly TRBD1 on 6 matching bases. Germline CDR1 and CDR2: SEHNR and FQNEAQ (reference sequence). V lost 5 bases to trimming and J lost 11 bases, with 12 bases between them. This CDR3 is built from 11 residues. DNA of the CDR3: TGTGCCAGCAGCAAACGAGGACAGGCTTTCTTT. It translates to CASSKRGQAFF.